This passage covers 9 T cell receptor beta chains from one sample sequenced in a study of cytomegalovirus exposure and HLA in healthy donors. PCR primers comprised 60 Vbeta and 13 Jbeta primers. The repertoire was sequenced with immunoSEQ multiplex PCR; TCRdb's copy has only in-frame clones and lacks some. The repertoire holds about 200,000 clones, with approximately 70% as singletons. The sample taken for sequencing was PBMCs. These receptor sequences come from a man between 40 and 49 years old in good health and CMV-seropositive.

CDR3 sequence reads: CASSLAGDTGELFF. The CDR3 bases are TGTGCCAGCTCCCTAGCGGGGGACACCGGGGAGCTGTTTTTT. The chain links TRBV6-5 to TRBJ2-2; 10 nucleotides align to TRBD2. Losses at the gene ends were 8 bases for V and 3 bases for J; bases not matched to a gene: 3. CDR3 size: 14 residues. Germline V gene sequence: CDR1 MNHEY, CDR2 SVGAGI.

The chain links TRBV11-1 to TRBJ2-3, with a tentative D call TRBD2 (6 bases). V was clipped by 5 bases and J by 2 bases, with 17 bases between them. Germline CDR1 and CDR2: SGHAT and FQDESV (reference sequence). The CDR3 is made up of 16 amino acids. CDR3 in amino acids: CASSPSWGDLTDTQYF. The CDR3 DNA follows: TGTGCCAGCAGCCCGTCTTGGGGGGACCTCACAGATACGCAGTATTTT.

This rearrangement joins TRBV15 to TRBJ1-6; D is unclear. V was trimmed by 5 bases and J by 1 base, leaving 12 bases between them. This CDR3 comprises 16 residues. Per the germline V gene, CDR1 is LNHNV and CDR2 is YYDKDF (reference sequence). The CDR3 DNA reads TGTGCCACCAGCCCTGGAGGAGGGTCCTATAATTCACCCCTCCACTTT. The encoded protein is CATSPGGGSYNSPLHF.

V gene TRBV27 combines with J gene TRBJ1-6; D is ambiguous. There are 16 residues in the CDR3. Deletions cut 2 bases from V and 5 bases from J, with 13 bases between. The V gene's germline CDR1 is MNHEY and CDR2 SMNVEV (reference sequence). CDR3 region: CASSLLTSRNNSPLHF. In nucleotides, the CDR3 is TGTGCCAGCAGTTTACTAACGTCCCGAAATAATTCACCCCTCCACTTT.

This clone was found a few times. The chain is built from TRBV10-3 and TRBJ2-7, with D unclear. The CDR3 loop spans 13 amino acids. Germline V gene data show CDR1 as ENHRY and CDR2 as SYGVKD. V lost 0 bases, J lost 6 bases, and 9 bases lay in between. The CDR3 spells CAISESEMGEQYF. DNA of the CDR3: TGTGCCATCAGTGAGTCGGAGATGGGCGAGCAGTACTTC.

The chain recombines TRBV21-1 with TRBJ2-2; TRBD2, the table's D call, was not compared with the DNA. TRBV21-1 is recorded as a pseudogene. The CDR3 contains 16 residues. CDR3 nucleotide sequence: TGTGCCAGCAGCAATACTAGCGGGGGGAACACCGGGGAGCTGTTTTTT. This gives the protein CASSNTSGGNTGELFF.

CDR3: CASSLLSGGHEKLFF. The DNA of the CDR3 is TGTGCCAGCAGCTTACTCTCCGGGGGGCATGAAAAACTGTTTTTT. The chain couples TRBV5-5 to TRBJ1-4; a weak D match, TRBD1 (6 bases). The germline V and J ends were trimmed by 2 bases and 6 bases, with 14 bases remaining between them. CDR1 and CDR2 from the germline V gene are SGHKS and YYEKEE (reference sequence). The CDR3 has 15 amino acids.

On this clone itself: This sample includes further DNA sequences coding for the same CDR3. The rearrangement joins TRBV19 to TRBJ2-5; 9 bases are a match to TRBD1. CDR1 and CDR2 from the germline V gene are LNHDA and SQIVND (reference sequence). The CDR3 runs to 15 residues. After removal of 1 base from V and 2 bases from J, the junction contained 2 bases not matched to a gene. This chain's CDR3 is CASSIGGTGQETQYF. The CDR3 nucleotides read TGTGCCAGTAGTATAGGAGGGACAGGGCAAGAGACCCAGTACTTC.

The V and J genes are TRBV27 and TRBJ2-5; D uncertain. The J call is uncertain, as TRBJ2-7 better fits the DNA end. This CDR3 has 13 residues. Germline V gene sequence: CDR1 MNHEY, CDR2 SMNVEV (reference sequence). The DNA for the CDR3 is TGTGCCAGCAGTTTATTCCCCACCTACGAGCAGTACTTC. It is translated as CASSLFPTYEQYF.